These 27 T cell receptor beta chains were sequenced from one sample in a study of T cell responses to AZD1222 COVID-19 vaccine. Profiling relied on immunoSEQ multiplex PCR, and the TCRdb table lists in-frame clones only, not all of them. The data hold about 100,000 clones, with around 89% observed a single time. Source: peripheral blood, taken on day 0 of AZD1222 vaccination. Source of these receptors: an adult in good health.

With respect to this clone: Other DNA sequences in this specimen translate into the identical CDR3. This rearrangement joins TRBV3-1 (or the pseudogene TRBV3-2) to TRBJ2-3; a weak D match, TRBD2 (5 bases). The germline V gene has CDR1 LGHDT and CDR2 YNNKEL (reference sequence). The CDR3 loop spans 13 amino acids. V was pared by 3 bases and J by 1 base, with 5 bases between. CDR3 nucleotides: TGTGCCAGCAGCCAGCGGGGCACAGATACGCAGTATTTT. It encodes CASSQRGTDTQYF.

This chain connects TRBV5-1 to TRBJ1-4, with 9 bases identical to TRBD1. The CDR3 sequence is 15 residues long. Germline CDR1 and CDR2: SGHRS and YFSETQ. The trim removed 4 bases at V and 5 bases at J, leaving 6 bases unmatched. The CDR3 protein is CASSRSGTGNEKLFF. DNA of the CDR3: TGCGCCAGCAGCAGATCCGGGACAGGGAATGAAAAACTGTTTTTT.

This chain connects TRBV30 to TRBJ1-6, with no clear D. CDR3 length: 16 residues. Germline loops: CDR1 GTSNPN, CDR2 SVGIG (reference sequence). Trimming stripped 0 bases from V and 0 bases from J, with 9 bases between. CDR3 sequence reads: CAWSVVRGSYNSPLHF. The CDR3 bases are TGTGCCTGGAGTGTAGTGCGAGGCTCCTATAATTCACCCCTCCACTTT.

This chain connects TRBV4-3 to TRBJ2-1; D ambiguous. This CDR3 contains 14 residues. CDR1 LGHNA and CDR2 YSLEER come from the germline V gene. Trimming cost V 0 bases and J 4 bases, with 7 bases left between them. In DNA form, the CDR3 reads TGCGCCAGCAGCCAAGATTCGTCATACAATGAGCAGTTCTTC. It is translated as CASSQDSSYNEQFF.

V is TRBV18 and J is TRBJ1-5; 10 bases match TRBD1. The V segment lost 1 base and the J segment 4 bases; nucleotides outside the gene matches: 1. Germline V lookup: CDR1 KGHSH, CDR2 LQKENI. The CDR3 spans 15 residues. CDR3 loop: CASSPLGQGNQPQHF. In DNA form, the CDR3 reads TGTGCCAGCTCACCACTGGGACAGGGGAATCAGCCCCAGCATTTT.

In its sample, this clone was seen a few times. The chain links TRBV6-1 to TRBJ2-1; D is uncertain. From germline, CDR1 is MNHNS and CDR2 SASEGT. Trimming left V 2 bases short and J 5 bases short, with 4 bases between. The length of the CDR3 is 12 residues. DNA for the CDR3: TGTGCCAGCAGTGAACTGGACAATGAGCAGTTCTTC. Protein product: CASSELDNEQFF.

The chain couples TRBV29-1 to TRBJ1-1, with D perhaps matching TRBD1 (5 bases). The V end lost 6 bases, the J end lost 2 bases, and 13 bases lay between the germline ends. Germline V CDR1 and CDR2: SQVTM, ANQGSEA. This CDR3 contains 13 residues. In nucleotides, the CDR3 is TGCAGCGTAGGCCCAGGGTATAACACTGAAGCTTTCTTT. The encoded protein is CSVGPGYNTEAFF.

Only a few counts were recorded for this clone. The rearrangement uses TRBV7-9 and TRBJ1-6; D is undetermined. Deletions cut 1 base from V and 5 bases from J, with 6 bases between. This CDR3 is 14 amino acids long. The V gene's germline CDR1 is SEHNR and CDR2 FQNEAQ (reference sequence). CDR3 nucleotide sequence: TGTGCCAGCAGCTTAGGCGGAGATAATTCACCCCTCCACTTT. Translated: CASSLGGDNSPLHF.

V is TRBV9 and J is TRBJ1-3; perhaps TRBD1 as D (6 bases). This CDR3 contains 16 residues. Germline CDR1 SGDLS, CDR2 YYNGEE. V lost 4 bases and J 4 bases, leaving 18 bases between the germline ends. CDR3 sequence reads: CASSTQGGSVGNTIYF. The CDR3 coding sequence is TGTGCCAGCAGCACCCAAGGGGGGTCAGTCGGAAACACCATATATTTT.

The V and J genes are TRBV11-2 and TRBJ2-7, with 7 bases that match TRBD2. The CDR3 has 13 residues. After removal of 4 bases from V and 1 base from J, the junction contained 1 base not matched to a gene. Germline assignment: CDR1 SGHAT and CDR2 FQNNGV. CDR3 coding DNA: TGTGCCAGCAGCTCGGGGGGATCCTACGAGCAGTACTTC. This codes for CASSSGGSYEQYF.

V gene TRBV5-4 combines with J gene TRBJ2-3, with a weak D call TRBD1 (5 bases). Germline loops: CDR1 SGHNT, CDR2 YYREEE (reference sequence). CDR3 length: 14 amino acids. V lost 0 bases and J 2 bases, leaving 7 bases between the germline ends. The CDR3 region has the DNA TGTGCCAGCAGCTTGGGACAGAACACAGATACGCAGTATTTT. It encodes CASSLGQNTDTQYF.

This clone is a singleton in its sample. The chain has TRBV11-3 and TRBJ2-1; 7 bases are shared with TRBD2. Trimming removed 5 bases from V and 5 bases from J; junction bases left unmatched: 15. The CDR3 is 17 residues long. Germline CDR1 SGHNT, CDR2 YENEEA. CDR3: CASSRGMRSSGNNEQFF. DNA of the CDR3: TGTGCCAGCAGCCGTGGGATGAGGTCTAGCGGTAACAATGAGCAGTTCTTC.

V is TRBV30 and J is TRBJ1-6; 9 bases are shared with TRBD1. The CDR3 extends over 15 amino acids. Trimming at V came to 1 base and at J to 10 bases, leaving 8 bases not matched to a gene. The germline V gene encodes CDR1 GTSNPN and CDR2 SVGIG (reference sequence). CDR3 nucleotides: TGTGCCTGGAGTGCTAGACAGGGGGTCGGATCACCCCTCCACTTT. It translates to CAWSARQGVGSPLHF.

The chain employs TRBV6-6 and TRBJ2-1; tentative D call: TRBD2 (8 bases). CDR3 size: 14 residues. The germline V gene encodes CDR1 MNHNY and CDR2 SVGAGI (reference sequence). The V end lost 7 bases, the J end lost 8 bases, and 18 bases lay between the germline ends. Here the CDR3 reads CASTPGGDSDEQFF. The CDR3 DNA sequence: TGTGCCAGCACTCCCGGGGGGGACAGTGATGAGCAGTTCTTC.

The chain combines TRBV3-1 (or the pseudogene TRBV3-2) with TRBJ2-7; a possible D gene is TRBD2 (6 bases). Between the trimmed V and J ends, which lost 0 bases and 5 bases, there was a span of 20 bases. The CDR3 has 17 amino acids. CDR1 is LGHDT and CDR2 is YNNKEL in the germline V gene (reference sequence). The CDR3 region is CASSQDLFTGVPDEQYF. CDR3 nucleotide sequence: TGTGCCAGCAGCCAAGATCTATTTACGGGAGTTCCCGACGAGCAGTACTTC.

The CDR3 sequence is CASSLARLNEKLFF. CDR3 DNA: TGTGCCAGCAGCTTGGCTCGACTTAATGAAAAACTGTTTTTT. V is TRBV5-8 and J is TRBJ1-4; the D is unclear. V was trimmed by 0 bases and J by 4 bases, leaving 7 bases between them. CDR3 length equals 14 residues. Germline lookup yields CDR1 SGHTS and CDR2 YDEGEE.

DNA for the CDR3: TGTGCCAGCAGTCATGACTCATTTTGGGGCTACACCTTC. Amino acid sequence: CASSHDSFWGYTF. The V call is TRBV27, the J call TRBJ1-2, with no clear D. Germline loops: CDR1 MNHEY, CDR2 SMNVEV (reference sequence). Trimming pared 5 bases from V and 8 bases from J, leaving 15 bases between. This CDR3 region has 13 residues.

The chain has TRBV5-1 and TRBJ1-3, with no clear D. This CDR3 has 14 amino acids. The V end lost 7 bases, the J end lost 2 bases, and 13 bases lay between the germline ends. The germline CDR1 and CDR2 sequences are SGHRS and YFSETQ. The CDR3 loop reads CASRDSPTGNTIYF. In DNA, the CDR3 is TGCGCCAGCCGAGATTCACCTACTGGAAACACCATATATTTT. The whole variable domain, remainder taken from reference TRBV5-1 and TRBJ1-3, is KAGVTQTPRYLIKTRGQQVTLSCSPISGHRSVSWYQQTPGQGLQFLFEYFSETQRNKGNFPGRFSGRQFSNSRSEMNVSTLELGDSALYLCASRDSPTGNTIYFGEGSWLTVV.

The rearrangement joins TRBV30 to TRBJ2-1; D possibly corresponds to TRBD2 (5 bases). Germline V gene sequence: CDR1 GTSNPN, CDR2 SVGIG (reference sequence). The CDR3 loop spans 15 amino acids. Trimming removed 4 bases at V and 1 base at J, with 14 bases between. Here the CDR3 reads CAWKYPSGSYNEQFF. In nucleotides, the CDR3 is TGTGCCTGGAAGTACCCATCGGGATCCTACAATGAGCAGTTCTTC. Looking up the rest from reference TRBV30 and TRBJ2-1 gives the full variable domain: SQTIHQWPATLVQPVGSPLSLECTVEGTSNPNLYWYRQAAGRGLQLLFYSVGIGQISSEVPQNLSASRPQDRQFILSSKKLLLSDSGFYLCAWKYPSGSYNEQFFGPGTRLTVL.

V and J are TRBV28 and TRBJ1-5, with D perhaps TRBD1 (6 bases). V lost 5 bases to trimming and J lost 1 base, with 12 bases between them. The CDR3 covers 15 residues. From germline, CDR1 is MDHEN and CDR2 SYDVKM. As DNA, the CDR3 is TGTGCCAGCAGTCTGACAGGAATCAGCAATCAGCCCCAGCATTTT. Translation gives CASSLTGISNQPQHF. The entire variable domain, with the rest obtained from reference TRBV28 and TRBJ1-5, is as follows: DVKVTQSSRYLVKRTGEKVFLECVQDMDHENMFWYRQDPGLGLRLIYFSYDVKMKEKGDIPEGYSVSREKKERFSLILESASTNQTSMYLCASSLTGISNQPQHFGDGTRLSIL.

The V and J genes are TRBV27 and TRBJ2-1; 7 bases match TRBD2. V lost 5 bases to trimming and J lost 8 bases; unmatched junction nucleotides: 6. This CDR3 is built from 13 residues. The V gene's germline CDR1 is MNHEY and CDR2 SMNVEV (reference sequence). CDR3 protein: CASSRKGRDEQFF. As DNA, the CDR3 is TGTGCCAGCAGTCGGAAGGGGAGGGATGAGCAGTTCTTC.

The chain employs TRBV6-5 and TRBJ1-1; 7 nucleotides agree with TRBD1. The ends lost 8 bases at V and 7 bases at J; junction bases unmatched: 7. The length of the CDR3 is 12 residues. Germline V gene sequence: CDR1 MNHEY, CDR2 SVGAGI. The CDR3 loop is CASPNRGGEAFF. The CDR3 DNA reads TGTGCCAGCCCGAACAGGGGTGGTGAAGCTTTCTTT.

The J gene is TRBJ1-5, the V gene TRBV6-5, with D maybe TRBD1 (5 bases). V was trimmed by 4 bases and J by 9 bases, leaving 19 bases between them. The CDR3 is 15 amino acids. The germline V gene has CDR1 MNHEY and CDR2 SVGAGI. CDR3 DNA: TGTGCCAGCAGTTCCCACGGGACGGTATCTGGGCCCCAGCATTTT. Its protein product is CASSSHGTVSGPQHF.

The chain links TRBV11-2 to TRBJ2-3; TRBD2 matches 8 bases. The CDR3 contains 15 residues. J was trimmed by 4 bases and V by 2 bases; bases with no gene match: 5. The germline CDR1 and CDR2 sequences are SGHAT and FQNNGV. CDR3 sequence reads: CASSLPGRAADTQYF. The CDR3 region has the DNA TGTGCCAGCAGCTTACCCGGGAGGGCCGCAGATACGCAGTATTTT.

DNA of the CDR3: TGTGCCAGCAGACCTGGGCAGGGGTCCGCAGCCTTACACAATTCACCCCTCCACTTT. Translation gives CASRPGQGSAALHNSPLHF. The chain links TRBV28 to TRBJ1-6, with D maybe TRBD1 (6 bases). V lost 6 bases and J 7 bases, leaving 28 bases between the germline ends. CDR3 length equals 19 residues. Germline V gene lookup returns CDR1 MDHEN and CDR2 SYDVKM.

The chain joins TRBV18 to TRBJ2-5, with 7 bases that match TRBD1. The CDR3 is 14 residues long. Germline trimming cut 4 bases from V and 1 base from J; bases unmatched to any gene: 3. Per germline, CDR1 KGHSH and CDR2 LQKENI. The CDR3 region is CASSLGTAQETQYF. The CDR3 nucleotides read TGTGCCAGCTCACTAGGGACAGCCCAAGAGACCCAGTACTTC. Full variable domain (missing parts from reference TRBV18 and TRBJ2-5): NAGVMQNPRHLVRRRGQEARLRCSPMKGHSHVYWYRQLPEEGLKFMVYLQKENIIDESGMPKERFSAEFPKEGPSILRIQQVVRGDSAAYFCASSLGTAQETQYFGPGTRLLVL.

The chain couples TRBV6-2 or TRBV6-3 to TRBJ2-3; D gene unclear. Germline V lookup: CDR1 MNHEY, CDR2 SVGEGT. CDR3 length: 14 residues. With 5 bases removed from V and 0 bases from J, the gap between germline ends came to 9 bases. The CDR3, as DNA: TGTGCCAGCAGTGGGATTCCTAGCACAGATACGCAGTATTTT. This sequence encodes CASSGIPSTDTQYF.